One and the same sample provided the 16 T cell receptor beta chains below, sequenced in a study of radiotherapy plus CTLA-4 blockade in lung cancer. The method was immunoSEQ multiplex PCR; TCRdb's version includes in-frame clones alone and lacks a portion of them. This sample carries about 94,000 clones, around 83% of them seen once, and the ten largest clones take about 25%. Here the sequenced sample was peripheral blood, taken from a patient treated with radiotherapy plus ipilimumab. All receptors come from a human donor with non-small cell lung cancer that progressed on radiotherapy plus ipilimumab.

The genes are TRBV11-2 and TRBJ2-4; D might be TRBD1 (5 bases). The ends were cut back, 4 bases at V and 9 bases at J, with 10 bases in the middle. The CDR3 sequence is 12 residues long. Germline V gives CDR1 SGHAT, CDR2 FQNNGV. In DNA, the CDR3 is TGTGCCAGCAGCTCAGGGTCAGGCATTCAGTACTTC. Protein sequence: CASSSGSGIQYF.

This chain links TRBV7-6 with TRBJ2-7, with 7 bases identical to TRBD1. The V gene end was trimmed by 7 bases and the J gene end by 2 bases; junction bases not matched to a gene: 14. This CDR3 is built from 16 residues. CDR1 SGHVS and CDR2 FNYEAQ come from the germline V gene. The CDR3 DNA reads TGTGCCAGCATCCCAGGGGGTTATCCGGGTCCCTACGAGCAGTACTTC. Its translation: CASIPGGYPGPYEQYF.

The sample holds one count of this clone. The chain links TRBV6-1 to TRBJ2-5; perhaps TRBD2 as D (6 bases). V was clipped by 4 bases and J by 3 bases, with 6 bases between them. CDR1 and CDR2 (germline): MNHNS, SASEGT. The CDR3 length is 12 residues. CDR3 in DNA: TGTGCCAGCAGTGGCGGGAAAGAGACCCAGTACTTC. Protein product: CASSGGKETQYF.

In its sample, this clone was seen a few times. The V call is TRBV5-4, the J call TRBJ2-1; D perhaps matches TRBD1 (5 bases). Germline lookup yields CDR1 SGHNT and CDR2 YYREEE (reference sequence). CDR3 length: 14 amino acids. V was shortened by 4 bases and J by 9 bases, with 17 bases between the two germline ends. The CDR3 bases are TGTGCCAGCAGCCCAGGGCGCACTTGGAGTGAGCAGTTCTTC. It is translated as CASSPGRTWSEQFF.

The chain couples TRBV27 to TRBJ1-4, with TRBD1 as a possible D gene (5 bases). This CDR3 region has 11 residues. CDR1 MNHEY and CDR2 SMNVEV come from the germline V gene (reference sequence). The V gene lost 9 bases and the J gene lost 7 bases, with 9 bases spanning the gap. In nucleotides, the CDR3 is TGTGCCAGTAGGGGCGGTGAAAAACTGTTTTTT. Translated: CASRGGEKLFF.

The chain uses TRBV5-1 and TRBJ2-3; D unclear. The CDR3 contains 14 residues. Germline loops: CDR1 SGHRS, CDR2 YFSETQ. The ends were cut back, 6 bases at V and 2 bases at J, with 13 bases in the middle. CDR3 amino acids: CASTPMADTDTQYF. CDR3 nucleotide sequence: TGCGCCAGCACCCCGATGGCGGACACAGATACGCAGTATTTT.

This chain links TRBV29-1 with TRBJ2-1, with D possibly being TRBD1 or TRBD2 (5 bases each). This CDR3 has 11 residues. Germline CDR1 is SQVTM and CDR2 is ANQGSEA. The ends were cut back, 3 bases at V and 13 bases at J, with 13 bases in the middle. CDR3 amino acids: CSVDGGDLQFF. CDR3 sequence (DNA): TGCAGCGTTGATGGGGGAGATCTCCAGTTCTTC.

This clone has just a few counts. The gene calls are TRBV7-9 and TRBJ1-3; 8 bases match TRBD1. Germline values: CDR1 SEHNR, CDR2 FQNEAQ (reference sequence). V lost 5 bases, J lost 0 bases, and 6 bases stayed unmatched. The CDR3 covers 16 residues. The chain's CDR3 is CASSNTDRVSGNTIYF. CDR3 DNA sequence: TGTGCCAGCAGCAACACGGACAGGGTCTCTGGAAACACCATATATTTT.

A single count supports this clone. The V gene is TRBV7-3, the J gene TRBJ1-1; 11 bases line up with TRBD1. The germline V gene encodes CDR1 SGHTA and CDR2 FQGTGA. V lost 0 bases, J lost 6 bases, and 6 bases stayed unmatched. This CDR3 spans 16 amino acids. The DNA for the CDR3 is TGTGCCAGCAGCTTAACCGGGACAGGGGGGTCGCCTGAAGCTTTCTTT. It encodes CASSLTGTGGSPEAFF.

To note about this clone: Other nucleotide sequences in the sample specify the same CDR3. This chain uses TRBV28 with TRBJ1-5; a weak D match, TRBD1 (6 bases). Between the trimmed V and J ends, which lost 5 bases and 2 bases, there was a span of 10 bases. The germline V gene has CDR1 MDHEN and CDR2 SYDVKM. This CDR3 has 14 residues. The CDR3: CASSPRQGNQPQHF. DNA for the CDR3: TGTGCCAGCAGTCCTAGACAGGGCAATCAGCCCCAGCATTTT. Full variable domain (outside the CDR3, taken from reference TRBV28 and TRBJ1-5): DVKVTQSSRYLVKRTGEKVFLECVQDMDHENMFWYRQDPGLGLRLIYFSYDVKMKEKGDIPEGYSVSREKKERFSLILESASTNQTSMYLCASSPRQGNQPQHFGDGTRLSIL.

The chain couples TRBV19 to TRBJ1-1; perhaps TRBD1 as D (5 bases). V shed 3 bases and J shed 2 bases, with 10 bases lying between them. Looked up from germline, CDR1 is LNHDA and CDR2 is SQIVND (reference sequence). CDR3 length: 14 amino acids. For the CDR3, the DNA is TGTGCCAGTAGTATGGGCAGGGCCAACACTGAAGCTTTCTTT. This encodes CASSMGRANTEAFF.

The chain uses TRBV2 and TRBJ2-1, with TRBD2 matching over 12 bases. The CDR3 length is 13 residues. CDR1 and CDR2 from the germline V gene are SNHLY and FYNNEI. Trimming cost V 4 bases and J 12 bases; bases outside gene matches: 4. CDR3 amino acids: CASSGLAGVSQFF. Written as DNA, the CDR3 is TGTGCCAGCAGTGGACTAGCGGGAGTTTCGCAGTTCTTC.

The chain carries TRBV6-6 and TRBJ2-5; weak D call: TRBD1 (6 bases). The V end was cut by 11 bases, the J end by 4 bases, with 11 bases between. The length of the CDR3 is 11 residues. The germline CDR1 and CDR2 sequences are MNHNY and SVGAGI (reference sequence). The CDR3 nucleotides read TGTGCCGCTGCCAGGGGAGAGACCCAGTACTTC. This gives the protein CAAARGETQYF.

This clone was picked up one time. V usage is TRBV18 and J usage is TRBJ2-5, with 8 positions matching TRBD1. CDR3 length: 16 residues. Germline values: CDR1 KGHSH, CDR2 LQKENI. Trimming at V came to 1 base and at J to 4 bases, leaving 8 bases not matched to a gene. The CDR3 protein is CASSPQRQGARETQYF. The CDR3 nucleotides read TGTGCCAGCTCACCACAGAGGCAGGGGGCGCGAGAGACCCAGTACTTC.

This chain uses TRBV7-8 with TRBJ1-5; 9 nucleotides line up with TRBD1. With V trimmed by 2 bases and J by 3 bases, 8 bases remained unmatched. Germline assignment: CDR1 SGHVS and CDR2 FQNEAQ. The CDR3 is made up of 17 amino acids. The CDR3: CASSLWEQGANNQPQHF. For the CDR3, the DNA is TGTGCCAGCAGCTTATGGGAACAGGGGGCAAACAATCAGCCCCAGCATTTT.

This clone was seen once. The V call is TRBV14, the J call TRBJ1-1, with D tentatively TRBD1 (5 bases). From germline, CDR1 is SGHDN and CDR2 FVKESK. The CDR3 contains 13 residues. V shed 4 bases and J shed 5 bases, with 11 bases lying between them. The CDR3 sequence is CASSPKGRTEAFF. The CDR3 DNA follows: TGTGCCAGCAGCCCGAAGGGGCGGACTGAAGCTTTCTTT.